This T cell receptor beta chain came from a study of blood T cell repertoires in COVID-19 (dated by TCRdb to about 2020). Looking at the study overall: The collaborator samples originated in the United States, Italy and Spain and spanned the acute and convalescent phases of COVID-19. The material from the prospective study consisted of cDNA or gDNA derived from T cells, B-cell-depleted T cells, or PBMCs. The dataset comprised deeply sampled blood TCRbeta repertoires from subjects exposed to, actively infected with, or recovered from COVID-19. The repertoires were released in a freely available public database intended as a resource for research on the immune response to SARS-CoV-2. Samples were obtained from the ongoing ImmuneRACE study (first 160 participants) and from about 1,300 subjects provided by 6 global collaborators. A de-identified subject ID, COVID-19 status, age in years and sex were almost always included in the sample metadata. Where HLA class I and class II types were available, the types were taken from metadata supplied by the sample provider, not from assay-based typing.

The immunoSEQ Assay, a bias-controlled multiplex PCR, was used to amplify TCRbeta CDR3 regions from genomic DNA. Turning to the authors' computational methods: Within the assay, amplification of reference gene primers was used to estimate how many nucleated cells each sample contained. To quantify the absolute abundance of each unique TCRbeta CDR3 rearrangement, sequence reads were collapsed and filtered. Productive Simpson clonality was computed per sample as the square root of Simpson's diversity index over productive rearrangements. TCRdb holds this immuneACCESS table with in-frame rearrangements only. Some clones are missing; in checked studies, unresolved V genes explain under half, and the rest has no known cause. That table gives V, J and clone size, and the DNA gave D and trimming. This sample has roughly 140,000 clones in its table, and 80% to 85% of those were observed once. Around 8.6% of the sample goes to the ten largest clones.

Including cysteine and phenylalanine, the CDR3 has 15 amino acids. CDR3 DNA is the only sequence kept; it has 45 bases, read in frame from the first base. Sequences MNHEY (CDR1) and SVGAGI (CDR2) are obtained from the germline V gene. V loses 5 bases at its end and J loses 1 base; junction bases beyond the gene matches: 4. On this clone itself: Its specific antigen is unknown. Nothing much larger sits one base from this clone, and base qualities are not available.

The full study reports these points: The quantity of clinical and demographic metadata differed by source and by participant and was supplied without curation.

Whole blood was collected in K2EDTA tubes by collaborating institutions according to the institutions' own protocols. For TCRbeta analysis, collaborator samples were shipped as frozen whole blood, as isolated PBMCs, or as DNA extracted from either sample type. Sequencing was done on a sample of peripheral blood. Recombination connected TRBV6-5 to TRBJ2-3, with 9 bases matching TRBD2. This sequence was found in a human donor in a cohort sampled during active COVID-19. The bases are TGTGCCAGCAGTAACTTAGCGGGGGGCACAGATACGCAGTATTTT. It codes for CASSNLAGGTDTQYF.